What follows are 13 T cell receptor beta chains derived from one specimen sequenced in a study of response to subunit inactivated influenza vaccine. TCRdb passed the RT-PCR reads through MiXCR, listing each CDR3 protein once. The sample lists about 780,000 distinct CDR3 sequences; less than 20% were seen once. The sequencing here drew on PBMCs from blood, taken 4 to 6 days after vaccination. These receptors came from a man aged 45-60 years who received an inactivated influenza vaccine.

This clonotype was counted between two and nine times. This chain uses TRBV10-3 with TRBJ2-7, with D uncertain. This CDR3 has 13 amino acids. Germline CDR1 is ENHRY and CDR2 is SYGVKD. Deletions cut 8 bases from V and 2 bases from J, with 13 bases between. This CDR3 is CAIASHGTYEQYF. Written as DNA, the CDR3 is TGTGCCATCGCCAGTCACGGAACCTACGAGCAGTACTTC.

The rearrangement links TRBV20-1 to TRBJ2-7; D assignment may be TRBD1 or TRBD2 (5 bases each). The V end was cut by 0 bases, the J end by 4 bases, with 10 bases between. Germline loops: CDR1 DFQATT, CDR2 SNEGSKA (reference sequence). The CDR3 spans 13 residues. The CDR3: CSARDAGRYEQYF. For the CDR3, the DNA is TGCAGTGCTAGAGATGCAGGGAGATACGAGCAGTACTTC.

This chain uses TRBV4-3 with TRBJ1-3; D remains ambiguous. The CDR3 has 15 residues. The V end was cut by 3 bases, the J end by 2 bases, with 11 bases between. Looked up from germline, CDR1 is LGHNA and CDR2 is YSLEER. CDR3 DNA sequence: TGCGCCAGCAGCCATGACCGTGGTCCTGGAAACACCATATATTTT. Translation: CASSHDRGPGNTIYF.

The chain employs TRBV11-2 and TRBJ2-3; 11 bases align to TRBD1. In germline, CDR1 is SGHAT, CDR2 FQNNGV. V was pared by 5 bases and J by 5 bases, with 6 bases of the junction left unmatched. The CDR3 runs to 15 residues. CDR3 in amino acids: CASSRTGGLIDTQYF. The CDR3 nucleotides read TGTGCCAGCAGCCGGACAGGGGGCTTGATAGATACGCAGTATTTT.

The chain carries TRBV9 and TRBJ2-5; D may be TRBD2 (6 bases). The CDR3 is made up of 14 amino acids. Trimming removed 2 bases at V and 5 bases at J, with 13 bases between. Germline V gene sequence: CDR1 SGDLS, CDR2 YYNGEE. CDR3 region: CASSVQGLGETQYF. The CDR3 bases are TGTGCCAGCAGCGTCCAGGGACTCGGGGAGACCCAGTACTTC.

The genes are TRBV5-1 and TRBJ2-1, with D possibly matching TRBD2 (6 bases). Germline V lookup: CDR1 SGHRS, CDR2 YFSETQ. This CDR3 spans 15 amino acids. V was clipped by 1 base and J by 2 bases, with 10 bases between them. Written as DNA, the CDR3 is TGCGCCAGCAGCTTGTATACTAGCCCCTACAATGAGCAGTTCTTC. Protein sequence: CASSLYTSPYNEQFF. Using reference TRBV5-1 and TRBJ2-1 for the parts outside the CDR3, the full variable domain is KAGVTQTPRYLIKTRGQQVTLSCSPISGHRSVSWYQQTPGQGLQFLFEYFSETQRNKGNFPGRFSGRQFSNSRSEMNVSTLELGDSALYLCASSLYTSPYNEQFFGPGTRLTVL.

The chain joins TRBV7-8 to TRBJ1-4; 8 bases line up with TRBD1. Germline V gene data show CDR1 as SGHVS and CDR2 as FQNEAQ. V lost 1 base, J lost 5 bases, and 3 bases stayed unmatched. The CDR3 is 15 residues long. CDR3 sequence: CASSLEWDRNEKLFF. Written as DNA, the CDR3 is TGTGCCAGCAGCTTAGAATGGGACAGGAATGAAAAACTGTTTTTT.

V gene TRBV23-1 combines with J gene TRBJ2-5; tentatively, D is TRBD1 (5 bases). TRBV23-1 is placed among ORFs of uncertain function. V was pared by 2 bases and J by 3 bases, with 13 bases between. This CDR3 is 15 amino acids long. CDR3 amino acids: CASSQKTDKKETQYF. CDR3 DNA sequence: TGCGCCAGCAGTCAAAAGACAGATAAAAAAGAGACCCAGTACTTC.

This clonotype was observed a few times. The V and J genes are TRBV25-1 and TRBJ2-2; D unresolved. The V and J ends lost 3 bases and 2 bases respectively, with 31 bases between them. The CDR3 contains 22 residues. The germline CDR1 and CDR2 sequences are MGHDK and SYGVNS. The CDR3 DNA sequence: TGTGCCAGCAGTGATCCTACTCCGGGTTTCCCCGTCAGTTTCCGAAACACCGGGGAGCTGTTTTTT. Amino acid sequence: CASSDPTPGFPVSFRNTGELFF.

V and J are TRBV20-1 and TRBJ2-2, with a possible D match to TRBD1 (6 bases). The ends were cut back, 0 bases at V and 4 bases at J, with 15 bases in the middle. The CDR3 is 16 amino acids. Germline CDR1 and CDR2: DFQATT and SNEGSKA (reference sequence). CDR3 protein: CSARDSGQGFTGELFF. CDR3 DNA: TGCAGTGCTAGAGATTCGGGGCAGGGGTTCACCGGGGAGCTGTTTTTT.

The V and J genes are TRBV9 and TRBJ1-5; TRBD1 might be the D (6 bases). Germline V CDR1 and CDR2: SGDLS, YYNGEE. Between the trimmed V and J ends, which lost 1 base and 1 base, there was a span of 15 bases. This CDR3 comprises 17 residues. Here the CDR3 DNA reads TGTGCCAGCAGCGTAAACAAACAAGGGGGAAGCAATCAGCCCCAGCATTTT. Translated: CASSVNKQGGSNQPQHF.

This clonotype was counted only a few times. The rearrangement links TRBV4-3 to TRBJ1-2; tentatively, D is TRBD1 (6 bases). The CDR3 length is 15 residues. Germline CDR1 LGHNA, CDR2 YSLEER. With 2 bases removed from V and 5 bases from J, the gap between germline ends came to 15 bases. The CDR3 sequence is CASSQIGGAKYGYTF. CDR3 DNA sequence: TGCGCCAGCAGCCAAATTGGGGGCGCGAAATATGGCTACACCTTC.

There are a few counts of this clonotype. CDR3 coding DNA: TGTGCCAGCAGCTTCCGCCTATCCGCGGACACTGAAGCTTTCTTT. Translated, it gives CASSFRLSADTEAFF. The V and J genes are TRBV13 and TRBJ1-1; no firm D call. Trimming shortened V by 3 bases and J by 3 bases, and 14 bases separated the two germline ends. The CDR3 is 15 residues long. Looked up from germline, CDR1 is PRHDT and CDR2 is FYEKMQ (reference sequence).